This TCR beta chain was sequenced during a study of shared T cell receptors in the human thymus. The data were produced by immunoSEQ multiplex PCR, yet TCRdb's version contains in-frame clones alone and is incomplete. The sample records about 540,000 clones, around 82% being singletons. The CDR3 is 15 residues long. Germline V gene sequence: CDR1 MDHEN, CDR2 SYDVKM. The V gene end was trimmed by 6 bases and the J gene end by 7 bases; junction bases not matched to a gene: 11. This same sample was also taken into another study, of human thymus T cells. From that paper: Infants, healthy and Finnish, who were having corrective surgery for congenital heart defects served as donors. The thymus tissue came from resections taken during corrective heart surgery. There appeared to be biased usage of V and J genes in thymic and blood repertoires. Related research found strongly overlapping thymic repertoires in unrelated individuals.

The chain recombines TRBV28 with TRBJ2-2, with 7 bases lining up with TRBD1. This TCR derives from a boy in the first two years of life with a congenital heart defect. Input material: thymocytes. CDR3 region: CASRTTTGFGGELFF. In nucleotides, the CDR3 is TGTGCCAGCAGAACGACGACAGGGTTTGGCGGGGAGCTGTTTTTT.